This TCR beta chain was found in a study of blood T cells in healthy people across ages. Study results and limitations: Aged donors had fewer naive CD4+ cells and lower diversity than long-lived donors.

The CDR3 is 17 amino acids. CDR1 is SGHTA, CDR2 FQGNSA, per germline. Total RNA extraction produced at least 5.5 micrograms (per sample) for the study. A second PCR of 7 to 11 cycles used a sample-barcoded 5' primer and a J-beta primer mix. TCRdb passed the 5' RACE reads through MiXCR, listing each CDR3 protein once. The table shows more than 550,000 distinct CDR3 sequences, with about a fifth occurring only once. This clonotype came up a few times. Its antigen is not known. The sample was blood. The receptor's source is a man in his 70s in good health. The chain couples TRBV7-2 to TRBJ2-7, with D possibly TRBD2 on 6 matching bases. The J call may be mistaken, given a closer DNA end match to TRBJ2-1. The CDR3 DNA reads TGTGCCAGCAGCTTAGGGGGGTCGGCTAGCGCTTACAATGAGCAGTTCTTC. The encoded protein is CASSLGGSASAYNEQFF.